These T cell receptor beta chains were read from a single sample in a study of cytomegalovirus exposure and HLA in healthy donors. Method: immunoSEQ multiplex PCR; TCRdb's copy keeps in-frame clones and lacks some. The data hold 110,000 to 150,000 clones, with roughly 80% observed a single time. The sample taken for sequencing was PBMCs. The receptors stem from a woman in her forties in good health and CMV-seropositive. The CDR3 runs from the conserved cysteine through the conserved F or W. The order of the fields is V gene, D gene, clone size, J gene, CDR3 protein, CDR3 DNA. A D gene is named only where the DNA matches it firmly. For some rows the clone size is stated as once, few or many, or as a class when expanded; others skip it.

>TRBV28|TRBD2|NA|TRBJ2-1
CASSLGGLAGRNEQFF
TGTGCCAGCAGTTTAGGGGGACTAGCGGGACGGAATGAGCAGTTCTTC
>TRBV28|TRBD2|NA|TRBJ2-1
CASSPSGRGSYNEQFF
TGTGCCAGCAGTCCAAGCGGGAGAGGGTCCTACAATGAGCAGTTCTTC
>TRBV9|TRBD1|NA|TRBJ2-1
CASSGAWTGNNEQFF
TGTGCCAGCAGCGGAGCCTGGACAGGCAACAATGAGCAGTTCTTC
>TRBV28|NA|NA|TRBJ2-7
CASSLPDQGGDYEQYF
TGTGCCAGCAGTTTGCCGGACCAGGGTGGGGACTACGAGCAGTACTTC
>TRBV18|TRBD1|NA|TRBJ2-5
CASSIAGTDPEYF
TGTGCCAGCTCAATCGCCGGGACAGATCCTGAGTACTTC
>TRBV2|NA|NA|TRBJ1-1
CTSSERGQSNTEAFF
TGTACCAGCAGCGAGAGGGGACAATCGAACACTGAAGCTTTCTTT
>TRBV19|TRBD1|NA|TRBJ1-1
CASSRTGGAGWNTEAFF
TGTGCCAGTAGTCGGACAGGGGGCGCCGGTTGGAACACTGAAGCTTTCTTT
>TRBV7-3|NA|NA|TRBJ2-3
CASGGGKADTQYF
TGTGCCAGCGGTGGGGGGAAGGCAGATACGCAGTATTTT
>TRBV5-1|NA|NA|TRBJ1-1
CASSPLGARDTEAFF
TGCGCCAGCAGCCCTCTTGGGGCACGGGACACTGAAGCTTTCTTT
>TRBV6-6|NA|few|TRBJ1-1
CASNGQLNTEAFF
TGTGCCAGCAACGGACAGTTGAACACTGAAGCTTTCTTT
>TRBV28|TRBD2|NA|TRBJ2-3
CASSSSGRDTQYF
TGTGCCAGCAGTTCTAGCGGGAGAGATACGCAGTATTTT
>TRBV29-1|TRBD1|NA|TRBJ2-7
CSAGTGTYEQYF
TGCAGCGCTGGGACAGGAACCTACGAGCAGTACTTC
>TRBV5-8|TRBD1|few|TRBJ1-2
CASSTPGQGLDYGYTF
TGTGCCAGCAGCACGCCGGGACAGGGATTGGACTATGGCTACACCTTC
>TRBV9|NA|few|TRBJ1-2
CASSVEWGGYGYTF
TGTGCCAGCAGCGTAGAGTGGGGAGGCTATGGCTACACCTTC
>TRBV6-5|NA|NA|TRBJ1-3
CASSSTHSGNTIYF
TGTGCCAGCAGTTCGACACACTCTGGAAACACCATATATTTT
>TRBV7-3|TRBD1|once|TRBJ2-2
CASRGTGGSGELFF
TGTGCCAGCAGAGGGACAGGAGGGTCCGGGGAGCTGTTTTTT
>TRBV20-1|NA|NA|TRBJ2-7
CSAKSPYEQYF
TGCAGTGCTAAATCCCCCTACGAGCAGTACTTC
>TRBV19|NA|NA|TRBJ2-3
CASSSGVQGRLFTDTQYF
TGTGCCAGTAGTAGCGGGGTACAGGGGCGTCTCTTCACAGATACGCAGTATTTT
>TRBV6-5|NA|NA|TRBJ1-6
CASSPRGGNSPLHF
TGTGCCAGCAGTCCAAGGGGGGGGAATTCACCCCTCCACTTT
>TRBV27|NA|NA|TRBJ2-1
CASTPSLGGNEQFF
TGTGCCAGCACTCCCTCCCTTGGCGGCAATGAGCAGTTCTTC
>TRBV5-1|TRBD1|NA|TRBJ1-5
CASSSRPGQGYQPQHF
TGCGCCAGCAGCTCCAGACCGGGACAGGGCTATCAGCCCCAGCATTTT
>TRBV9|NA|NA|TRBJ2-7
CASSVSVGNKDAEQYF
TGTGCCAGCAGCGTATCAGTCGGGAACAAGGATGCCGAGCAGTACTTC
>TRBV4-3|TRBD1|NA|TRBJ1-2
CASSQDGTGPPYGYTF
TGCGCCAGCAGCCAAGACGGGACAGGGCCGCCCTATGGCTACACCTTC
>TRBV6-6|NA|NA|TRBJ1-5
CASRPEGGEQPQHF
TGTGCCAGCAGACCCGAGGGGGGGGAGCAGCCCCAGCATTTT
>TRBV25-1|NA|NA|TRBJ2-7
CASSREPHYEQYF
TGTGCCAGCAGTCGGGAGCCGCACTACGAGCAGTACTTC
>TRBV29-1|TRBD1|NA|TRBJ2-7
CSVSSEGTGAYEQYF
TGCAGCGTCTCTTCCGAAGGGACAGGGGCCTACGAGCAGTACTTC
>TRBV7-2|NA|NA|TRBJ2-7
CASSWGGALYEQYF
TGTGCCAGCAGCTGGGGGGGGGCGTTATACGAGCAGTACTTC
>TRBV19|TRBD1|NA|TRBJ1-4
CASSLWDSSNEKLFF
TGTGCCAGTAGCCTATGGGACAGTTCTAATGAAAAACTGTTTTTT
>TRBV9|NA|NA|TRBJ2-1
CASSVPSNEQFF
TGTGCCAGCAGCGTCCCCAGCAATGAGCAGTTCTTC
>TRBV28|TRBD1|NA|TRBJ1-2
CASRYGTAIYGYTF
TGTGCCAGCCGATACGGGACAGCGATATATGGCTACACCTTC
>TRBV5-1|TRBD2|NA|TRBJ2-7
CASSSGTSGSLIDEQYF
TGCGCCAGCAGCTCAGGGACTAGCGGGAGTCTGATAGACGAGCAGTACTTC
>TRBV6-6|NA|NA|TRBJ1-1
CASRTGDGTEAFF
TGTGCCAGCCGCACAGGAGATGGTACTGAAGCCTTCTTT
>TRBV7-3|NA|NA|TRBJ2-1
CASSLSSPGNEQFF
TGTGCCAGCAGCTTAAGTAGTCCGGGGAATGAGCAGTTCTTC
>TRBV6-4|NA|NA|TRBJ2-1
CASSVAGQPYNEQFF
TGTGCCAGCAGTGTTGCGGGACAGCCCTACAATGAGCAGTTCTTC
>TRBV5-5|TRBD1|NA|TRBJ1-5
CASSLDRAVQPQHF
TGTGCCAGCAGCCTTGACAGGGCCGTACAGCCCCAGCATTTT
>TRBV6-4|NA|NA|TRBJ1-5
CASSDPKRVSNQPQHF
TGTGCCAGCAGTGACCCGAAGAGGGTTTCAAATCAGCCCCAGCATTTT
>TRBV13|NA|NA|TRBJ1-1
CASSLGLGAAFF
TGTGCCAGCAGCCTTGGACTGGGGGCGGCTTTCTTT
>TRBV7-2|TRBD1|once|TRBJ1-6
CASSVRDRYSPLHF
TGTGCCAGCAGCGTCCGGGACAGATATTCACCCCTCCACTTT
>TRBV9|NA|NA|TRBJ2-7
CASSVSAASYEQYF
TGTGCCAGCAGCGTATCGGCGGCCTCCTACGAGCAGTACTTC
>TRBV7-8|TRBD2|NA|TRBJ2-4
CASSLVTSGGYKNIQYF
TGTGCCAGCAGCTTAGTGACTAGCGGGGGGTACAAAAACATTCAGTACTTC
>TRBV5-6|TRBD1|NA|TRBJ2-7
CASSSVVETGGYEQYF
TGTGCCAGCAGCTCGGTTGTTGAGACAGGGGGCTACGAGCAGTACTTC
>TRBV9|TRBD2|NA|TRBJ2-5
CASSVLAGVGETQYF
TGTGCCAGCAGCGTTTTAGCGGGAGTCGGAGAGACCCAGTACTTC
>TRBV5-4|TRBD1|few|TRBJ2-7
CASSSVGQPSYEQYF
TGTGCCAGCAGCTCGGTGGGACAGCCGTCCTACGAGCAGTACTTC
>TRBV11-2|NA|NA|TRBJ1-5
CASSLEGAGNQPQHF
TGTGCCAGCAGCTTAGAGGGGGCGGGCAATCAGCCCCAGCATTTT
>TRBV5-1|TRBD1|NA|TRBJ1-1
CASSSSPGQGTEAFF
TGCGCCAGCAGCTCAAGTCCGGGACAGGGGACTGAAGCTTTCTTT
>TRBV5-5|TRBD1|NA|TRBJ1-1
CASSLGDRVRTEAFF
TGTGCCAGCAGCTTGGGCGACAGGGTGAGGACTGAAGCTTTCTTT